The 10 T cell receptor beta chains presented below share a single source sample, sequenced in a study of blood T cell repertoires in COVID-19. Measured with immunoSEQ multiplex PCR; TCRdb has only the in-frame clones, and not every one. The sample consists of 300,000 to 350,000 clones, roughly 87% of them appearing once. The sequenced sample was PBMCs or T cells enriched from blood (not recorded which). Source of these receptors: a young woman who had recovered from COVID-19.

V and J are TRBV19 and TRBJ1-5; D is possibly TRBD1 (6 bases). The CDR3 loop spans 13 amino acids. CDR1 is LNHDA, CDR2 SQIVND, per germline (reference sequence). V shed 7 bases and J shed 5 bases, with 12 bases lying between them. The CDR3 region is CASTTGIYQPQHF. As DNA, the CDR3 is TGTGCCAGTACTACAGGGATTTATCAGCCCCAGCATTTT.

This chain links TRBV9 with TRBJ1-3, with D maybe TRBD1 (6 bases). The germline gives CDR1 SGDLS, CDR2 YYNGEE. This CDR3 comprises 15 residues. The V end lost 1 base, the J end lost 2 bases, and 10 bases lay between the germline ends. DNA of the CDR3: TGTGCCAGCAGCGTATCATCAGGGGCTGGAAACACCATATATTTT. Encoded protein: CASSVSSGAGNTIYF.

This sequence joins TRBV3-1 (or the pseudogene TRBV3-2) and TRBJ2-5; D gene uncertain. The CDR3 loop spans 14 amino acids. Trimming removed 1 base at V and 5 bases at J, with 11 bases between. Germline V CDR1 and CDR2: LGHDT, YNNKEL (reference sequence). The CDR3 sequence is CASSQVGSVETQYF. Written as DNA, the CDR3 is TGTGCCAGCAGCCAAGTAGGAAGCGTGGAGACCCAGTACTTC.

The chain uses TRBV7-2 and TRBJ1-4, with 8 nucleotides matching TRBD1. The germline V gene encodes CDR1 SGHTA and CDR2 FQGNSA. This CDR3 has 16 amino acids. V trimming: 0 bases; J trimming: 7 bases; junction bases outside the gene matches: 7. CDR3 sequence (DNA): TGTGCCAGCAGCTTAGCGGCAGGGGGCCCAGTTGAAAAACTGTTTTTT. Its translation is CASSLAAGGPVEKLFF.

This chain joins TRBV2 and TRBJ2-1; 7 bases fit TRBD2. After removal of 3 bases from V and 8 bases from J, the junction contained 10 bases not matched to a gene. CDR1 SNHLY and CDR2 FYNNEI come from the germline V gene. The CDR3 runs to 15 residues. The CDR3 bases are TGTGCCAGCAGTGAGGGGTGGACTAGTAACGATGAGCAGTTCTTC. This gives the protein CASSEGWTSNDEQFF.

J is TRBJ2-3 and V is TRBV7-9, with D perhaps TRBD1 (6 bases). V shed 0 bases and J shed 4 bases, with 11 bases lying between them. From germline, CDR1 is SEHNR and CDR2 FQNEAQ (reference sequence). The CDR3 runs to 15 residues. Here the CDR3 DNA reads TGTGCCAGCAGCTTAGCCAGGGGAATCCCAGATACGCAGTATTTT. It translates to CASSLARGIPDTQYF. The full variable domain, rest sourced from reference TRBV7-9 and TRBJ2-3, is DTGVSQNPRHKITKRGQNVTFRCDPISEHNRLYWYRQTLGQGPEFLTYFQNEAQLEKSRLLSDRFSAERPKGSFSTLEIQRTEQGDSAMYLCASSLARGIPDTQYFGPGTRLTVL.

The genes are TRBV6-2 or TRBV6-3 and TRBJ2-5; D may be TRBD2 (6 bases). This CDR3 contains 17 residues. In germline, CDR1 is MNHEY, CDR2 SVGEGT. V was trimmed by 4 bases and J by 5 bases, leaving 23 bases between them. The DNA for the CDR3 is TGTGCCAGCAGTTTCGGACATATCTGGCGGGGCGAGGAGACCCAGTACTTC. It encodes CASSFGHIWRGEETQYF.

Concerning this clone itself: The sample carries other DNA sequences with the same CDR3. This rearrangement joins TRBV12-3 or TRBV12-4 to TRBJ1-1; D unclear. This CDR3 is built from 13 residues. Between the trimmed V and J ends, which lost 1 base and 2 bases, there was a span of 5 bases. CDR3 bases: TGTGCCAGCAGTTTAGGGCCAAACACTGAAGCTTTCTTT. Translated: CASSLGPNTEAFF.

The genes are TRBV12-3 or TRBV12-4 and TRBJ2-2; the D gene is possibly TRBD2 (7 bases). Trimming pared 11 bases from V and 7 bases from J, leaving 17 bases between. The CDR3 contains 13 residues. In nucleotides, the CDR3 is TGTGCCGCCAGTAGGGGGGGAGGCGGGGAGCTGTTTTTT. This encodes CAASRGGGGELFF.

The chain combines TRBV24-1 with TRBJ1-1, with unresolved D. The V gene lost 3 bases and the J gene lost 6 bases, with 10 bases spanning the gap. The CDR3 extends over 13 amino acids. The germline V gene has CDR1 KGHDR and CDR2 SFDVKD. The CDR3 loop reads CATSDPGSAEAFF. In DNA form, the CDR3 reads TGTGCCACCAGTGATCCAGGTTCTGCTGAAGCTTTCTTT.